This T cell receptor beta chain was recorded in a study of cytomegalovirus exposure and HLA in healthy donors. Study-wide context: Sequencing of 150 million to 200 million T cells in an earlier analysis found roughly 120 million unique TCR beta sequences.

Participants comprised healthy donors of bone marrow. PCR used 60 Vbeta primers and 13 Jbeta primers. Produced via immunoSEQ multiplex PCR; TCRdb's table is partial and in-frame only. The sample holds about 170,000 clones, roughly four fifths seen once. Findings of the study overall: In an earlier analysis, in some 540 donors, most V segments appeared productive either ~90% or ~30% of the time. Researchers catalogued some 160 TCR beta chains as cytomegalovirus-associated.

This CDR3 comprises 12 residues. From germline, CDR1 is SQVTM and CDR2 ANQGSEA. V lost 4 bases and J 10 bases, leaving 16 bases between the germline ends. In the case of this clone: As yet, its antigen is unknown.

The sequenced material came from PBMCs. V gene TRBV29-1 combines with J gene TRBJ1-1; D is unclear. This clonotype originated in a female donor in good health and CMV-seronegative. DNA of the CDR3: TGCAGCGTTGGGCAGGTGGGTTCTGGAGCTTTCTTT. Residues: CSVGQVGSGAFF.